This TCR beta chain emerged from a study of blood T cell repertoires in COVID-19 (dated by TCRdb to 2020 to 2022). With regard to the full study: Samples from collaborators originated in the United States, Italy and Spain and spanned both the acute and convalescent phases of COVID-19. Sample metadata almost always included a de-identified subject ID, COVID-19 status, age in years and sex. The repertoires were made available in a free public database intended to serve as a resource for research on the immune response to SARS-CoV-2. Subjects who had been exposed to COVID-19, were actively infected with it, or had recovered from it provided the deeply sampled blood TCRbeta repertoires that made up the dataset. Samples came from the ongoing ImmuneRACE study (first 160 participants) plus 1,254 subjects from 6 global collaborators. Where available, HLA class I and class II types were taken from metadata supplied by the sample provider and were not determined by assay-based typing. The material from the prospective study consisted of cDNA or gDNA derived from T cells, B-cell-depleted T cells, or PBMCs. Broader findings and caveats from the paper: Clinical and demographic metadata were provided uncurated, with the amount varying by source and participant.

Whole blood was collected in K2EDTA tubes by collaborating institutions according to the institutions' own protocols. For TCRbeta analysis, collaborators shipped samples as frozen whole blood, isolated PBMCs, or DNA extracted from either of those sample types. The CDR1 and CDR2 encoded by the germline V gene are SGHTA and FQGTGA. Trimming costs V 11 bases and J 1 base, and their ends lie 15 bases apart. The CDR3 runs 15 residues from the cysteine to the phenylalanine. Here the CDR3 DNA is all that survives: 45 bases in frame from base 1. TCRbeta CDR3 regions were amplified from genomic DNA using the immunoSEQ Assay, a bias-controlled multiplex PCR. For the original study's pipeline: The number of nucleated cells in each sample was estimated by amplification of reference gene primers within the assay. To quantify the absolute abundance of each unique TCRbeta CDR3 rearrangement, sequence reads were collapsed and filtered. Productive Simpson clonality was computed per sample as the square root of Simpson's diversity index over productive rearrangements. Sourced from immuneACCESS, this table was stored by TCRdb with only in-frame sequences that have V and J called. A share of the clones is absent; for the studies checked, an unresolved V gene accounts for under half, and the remainder has no known explanation. V, J and clone size are taken as reported in that table, and D and trimming were inferred from the DNA itself. The sample yields roughly 90,000 clones; about 85% were counted once. In total, the top ten clones hold around 38% of the sample.

On this clone itself: No antigen is known for it. Base-call qualities are not available, and no considerably larger clone is one nucleotide away.

The chain joins TRBV7-3 to TRBJ2-6; the D gene is possibly TRBD1, with 6 bases matching. The origin of this receptor is a man older than 75 with acute or convalescent COVID-19. Sequencing was carried out using peripheral blood. The CDR3 here reads CAVKGHPSGANVLTF. The nucleotides read TGTGCCGTCAAGGGACACCCTTCTGGGGCCAACGTCCTGACTTTC.